The present entry profiles one T cell receptor beta chain with its context. This entry comes from a study of T cells in Graves' hyperthyroidism and ophthalmopathy. Amplified TCR beta CDR3 regions came from RNA transcripts. The TCR CDR3 was amplified in a first-round RT-PCR using the HTBI primer set. One entry per CDR3 protein results from TCRdb running MiXCR on the multiplex PCR reads. The sample includes 500,000 to 750,000 distinct CDR3 sequences, approximately 15% seen only once; the top ten take roughly 7.3%. The CDR3 contains 15 residues. V lost 6 bases and J lost 0; bases outside the gene matches: 5. Germline V gene sequence: CDR1 WSHSY, CDR2 SAAADI.

Material for sequencing was blood. The gene calls are TRBV10-2 and TRBJ2-1, with TRBD2 identical over 7 bases. This clonotype originated in a woman aged 25 to 39 with Graves' hyperthyroidism. The DNA for the CDR3 is TGCGCCAGCAGGGTGACTAGCATCTCCTACAATGAGCAGTTCTTC. Its translation: CASRVTSISYNEQFF.